The 10 T cell receptor beta chains given below trace back to one sample, sequenced in a study of T-cell reconstitution after alpha-beta-depleted transplantation in children. The TCRbeta library incorporated unique molecular identifiers. TCRdb re-derived calls from the PCR reads in MiXCR, one entry per CDR3 protein. The sample lists hundreds of thousands of distinct CDR3 sequences; roughly 13% were seen once. The sample here was PBMCs, taken before TCRalphabeta/CD19-depleted stem cell transplant. The receptor set was obtained from a girl aged 2-15 years with congenital amegakaryocytic thrombocytopenia, due to receive a stem cell transplant.

The sample holds many counts of this clonotype. The chain couples TRBV29-1 to TRBJ2-1; tentative D call: TRBD1 (5 bases). V dropped 3 bases and J dropped 11 bases, with 20 bases sitting between them. CDR3 length: 14 amino acids. CDR1 and CDR2 from the germline V gene are SQVTM and ANQGSEA. CDR3 residues: CSVDVRRPTGKQFF. As DNA, the CDR3 is TGCAGCGTTGATGTCCGCAGGCCAACAGGAAAGCAGTTCTTC.

In this sample, this clonotype turned up many times. DNA for the CDR3: TGCAGCGTTGTTAGGAACACTGAAGCTTTCTTT. As protein: CSVVRNTEAFF. The chain carries TRBV29-1 and TRBJ1-1; D is unresolved. The CDR3 has 11 residues. V was clipped by 4 bases and J by 1 base, with 4 bases between them. The germline V gene encodes CDR1 SQVTM and CDR2 ANQGSEA. The complete variable domain, with remaining parts taken from reference TRBV29-1 and TRBJ1-1, reads SAVISQKPSRDICQRGTSLTIQCQVDSQVTMMFWYRQQPGQSLTLIATANQGSEATYESGFVIDKFPISRPNLTFSTLTVSNMSPEDSSIYLCSVVRNTEAFFGQGTRLTVV.

The chain uses TRBV6-1 and TRBJ2-7, with D perhaps TRBD2 (6 bases). V was shortened by 1 base and J by 2 bases, with 12 bases between the two germline ends. Germline loops: CDR1 MNHNS, CDR2 SASEGT. The CDR3 runs to 15 residues. Here the CDR3 DNA reads TGTGCCAGCAGTGAAGGCGGGATGATGACCTACGAGCAGTACTTC. It encodes CASSEGGMMTYEQYF.

This clonotype was seen ten or more times. The CDR3 DNA sequence: TGTGCCAGCAGCTCAGGGGATTCCACAGATACGCAGTATTTT. It yields the protein CASSSGDSTDTQYF. This chain joins TRBV9 and TRBJ2-3; tentatively, D is TRBD1 (6 bases). V lost 4 bases and J 2 bases, leaving 11 bases between the germline ends. The CDR3 covers 14 residues. CDR1 is SGDLS, CDR2 YYNGEE, per germline. Combining the CDR3 with reference TRBV9 and TRBJ2-3 gives the whole variable domain DSGVTQTPKHLITATGQRVTLRCSPRSGDLSVYWYQQSLDQGLQFLIQYYNGEERAKGNILERFSAQQFPDLHSELNLSSLELGDSALYFCASSSGDSTDTQYFGPGTRLTVL.

The chain uses TRBV24-1 and TRBJ2-7; 8 bases are a match to TRBD2. J was trimmed by 3 bases and V by 4 bases; bases with no gene match: 10. The CDR3 contains 16 residues. Germline CDR1 and CDR2: KGHDR and SFDVKD. CDR3 bases: TGTGCCACCAGTGACCGACGGCGGGAGGAGGTCTACGAGCAGTACTTC. It yields the protein CATSDRRREEVYEQYF.

This rearrangement joins TRBV27 to TRBJ2-4, with TRBD2 identical over 7 bases. CDR3 length: 14 amino acids. From germline, CDR1 is MNHEY and CDR2 SMNVEV (reference sequence). V lost 6 bases and J lost 3; bases outside the gene matches: 5. In DNA form, the CDR3 reads TGTGCCAGCAGAGATGGGGGGGGCAAAAACATTCAGTACTTC. Protein: CASRDGGGKNIQYF.

The chain combines TRBV3-1 with TRBJ2-2; D might be TRBD1 (5 bases). CDR1 and CDR2 from the germline V gene are LGHDT and YNNKEL (reference sequence). V lost 1 base and J lost 4, with 13 bases in between. CDR3 length equals 16 residues. The CDR3 loop reads CASSQASQGRTGELFF. CDR3 sequence (DNA): TGTGCCAGCAGCCAAGCAAGTCAGGGCCGCACCGGGGAGCTGTTTTTT.

This clonotype was detected many times. The chain couples TRBV5-1 to TRBJ2-5, with D possibly TRBD1 on 6 matching bases. V lost 0 bases to trimming and J lost 3 bases, with 9 bases between them. Germline lookup yields CDR1 SGHRS and CDR2 YFSETQ. The CDR3 spans 14 residues. The CDR3 nucleotides are TGCGCCAGCAGCTTGGGACAGGTGAAAGAGACCCAGTACTTC. This gives the protein CASSLGQVKETQYF.

This clonotype was seen a handful of times. The chain employs TRBV2 and TRBJ2-2; 10 nucleotides agree with TRBD1. J was trimmed by 6 bases and V by 6 bases; bases with no gene match: 7. Germline loops: CDR1 SNHLY, CDR2 FYNNEI. The CDR3 covers 15 residues. CDR3 nucleotides: TGTGCCAGCAGGCTCCGGGACAGGGGCGCCGGGGAGCTGTTTTTT. This encodes CASRLRDRGAGELFF.

Many counts were recorded for this clonotype. V gene TRBV5-1 combines with J gene TRBJ2-3; 11 positions agree with TRBD2. CDR3 length: 15 amino acids. Germline CDR1 SGHRS, CDR2 YFSETQ. Trimming took 3 bases from V and 5 from J; bases not matched to a gene: 5. CDR3 region: CASSSTSGRGDTQYF. The CDR3, as DNA: TGCGCCAGCAGCTCTACTAGCGGGAGAGGAGATACGCAGTATTTT.